Reported below is one T cell receptor (beta chain). An end of the junction differs from the germline gene, which may be a read error. The data were obtained in a study of tumor-infiltrating lymphocytes in primary liver carcinoma. About the research overall: Each of the growths was stage T1-T3 N0M0, extending about 4.2 to 11 cm across.

For each extraction, RNA and DNA were obtained together from about 20-30 mg of unsorted bulk tissue. The CDR3 covers 16 residues. Germline V lookup: CDR1 ENHRY, CDR2 SYGVKD. Total RNA (around 0.45 ug) served as template for TCR beta cDNA synthesis primed by a constant-region primer. Generation of the TCR beta libraries relied on three nested multiplex PCR rounds using slightly modified ARM-PCR. The first two PCR rounds used TRBV1-TRBV30 primers with a Cbeta primer, roughly 10 cycles each. Each CDR3 protein gets one entry after TCRdb re-called the multiplex PCR reads with MiXCR. The data hold about 190,000 distinct CDR3 sequences, with around four fifths observed a single time.

The sample consisted of tumor tissue from primary liver carcinoma. This chain connects TRBV10-3 to TRBJ2-1; 11 nucleotides align to TRBD2. The source is a man between 40 and 49 years old with primary liver carcinoma and hepatitis B virus infection. The CDR3: CATSVAGGSSFNEQFF. The CDR3 bases are TGTGCCACCAGCGTAGCGGGGGGGAGCTCCTTCAATGAGCAGTTCTTC.